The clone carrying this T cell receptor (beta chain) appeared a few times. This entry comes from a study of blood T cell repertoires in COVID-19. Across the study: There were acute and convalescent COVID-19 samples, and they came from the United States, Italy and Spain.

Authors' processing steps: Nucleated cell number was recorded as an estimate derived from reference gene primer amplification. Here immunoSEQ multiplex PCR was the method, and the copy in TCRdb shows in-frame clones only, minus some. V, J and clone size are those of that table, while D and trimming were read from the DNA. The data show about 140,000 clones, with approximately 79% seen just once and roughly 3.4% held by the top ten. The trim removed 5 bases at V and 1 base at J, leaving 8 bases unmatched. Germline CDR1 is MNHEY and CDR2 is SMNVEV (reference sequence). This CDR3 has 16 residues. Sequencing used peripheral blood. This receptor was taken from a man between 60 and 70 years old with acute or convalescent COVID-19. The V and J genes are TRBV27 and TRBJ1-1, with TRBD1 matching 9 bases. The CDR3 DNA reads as TGTGCCAGCAGTGGGACAGGGTCGGTTGGGAACACTGAAGCTTTCTTT. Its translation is CASSGTGSVGNTEAFF.